The sequence of this T cell receptor (beta chain) was determined in a study of cytomegalovirus exposure and HLA in healthy donors. PCR was performed using 60 Vbeta and 13 Jbeta primers. Sequencing was performed with immunoSEQ multiplex PCR; in TCRdb, only in-frame clones are kept and a portion is missing. The table has about 120,000 clones, 81% seen once. The CDR3 runs to 14 residues. The ends were cut back, 2 bases at V and 7 bases at J, with 13 bases in the middle. Germline CDR1 reads SGHRS; CDR2 reads YFSETQ. The sequence was obtained from a man aged 18 to 29 in good health and CMV-seropositive. Material: PBMCs. The rearrangement uses TRBV5-1 and TRBJ2-4, with TRBD1 as a possible D gene (5 bases). The CDR3 protein is CASSFRQGSNIQYF. CDR3 DNA: TGCGCCAGCAGCTTTAGGCAGGGATCGAACATTCAGTACTTC.